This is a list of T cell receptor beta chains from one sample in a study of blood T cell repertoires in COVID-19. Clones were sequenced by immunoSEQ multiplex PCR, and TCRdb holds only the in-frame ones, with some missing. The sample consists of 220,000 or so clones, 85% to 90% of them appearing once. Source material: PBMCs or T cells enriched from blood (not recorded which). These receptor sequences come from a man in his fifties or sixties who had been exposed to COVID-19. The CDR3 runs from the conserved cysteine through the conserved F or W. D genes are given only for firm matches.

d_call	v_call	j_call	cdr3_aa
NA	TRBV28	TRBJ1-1	CASSLLQPYNTEAFF
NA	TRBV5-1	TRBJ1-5	CASSLASGNNQPQHF
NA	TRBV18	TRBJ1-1	CASSPFFLRGTTEAFF
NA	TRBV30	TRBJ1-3	CAWTPRGVSGNTIYF
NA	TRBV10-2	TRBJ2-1	CASEPGGNLPHEQFF
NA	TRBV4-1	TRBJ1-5	CASSQGSQGWGQPQHF
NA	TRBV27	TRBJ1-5	CASSRTAYQPQHF
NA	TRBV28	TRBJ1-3	CASSFRGSGNTIYF
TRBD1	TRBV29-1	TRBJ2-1	CSVEKHRGLKFF
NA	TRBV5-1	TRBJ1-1	CASSLATATNTEAFF
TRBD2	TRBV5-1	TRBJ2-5	CASSAGTSPETQYF
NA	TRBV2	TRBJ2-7	CASSEGAGQVYEQYF
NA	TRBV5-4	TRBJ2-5	CASSFGGEETQYF
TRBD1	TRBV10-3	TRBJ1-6	CAIKGQDNSPLHF
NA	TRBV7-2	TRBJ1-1	CASSRAGGLKSITEAFF
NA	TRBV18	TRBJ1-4	CASSPNRVPTNEKLFF
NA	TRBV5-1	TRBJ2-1	CASMEGSYNEQFF
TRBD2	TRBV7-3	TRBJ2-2	CASSFAGGTGELFF
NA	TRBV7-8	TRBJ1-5	CASSRGDQPQHF